A single sample gave rise to the 31 T cell receptor beta chains below, sequenced in a study of shared clonotypes between healthy human individuals. The table came from immunoSEQ multiplex PCR; TCRdb's copy has only in-frame clones and leaves some out. Of about 520,000 clones in the sample, 78% were seen once. The sample taken for sequencing was PBMCs. The receptors originated from a woman aged 40-49 years in good health. Some clones in this sample may be carry-over from other donors' samples.

As DNA, the CDR3 is TGTGCCACCAGCAGACAGGGTGTCGCCTACGAGCAGTACTTC. Translation gives CATSRQGVAYEQYF. The chain combines TRBV15 with TRBJ2-7, with D perhaps matching TRBD1 (5 bases). The CDR3 spans 14 residues. The ends were cut back, 2 bases at V and 2 bases at J, with 10 bases in the middle. Germline values: CDR1 LNHNV, CDR2 YYDKDF (reference sequence). The whole variable domain, remainder taken from reference TRBV15 and TRBJ2-7, is DAMVIQNPRYQVTQFGKPVTLSCSQTLNHNVMYWYQQKSSQAPKLLFHYYDKDFNNEADTPDNFQSRRPNTSFCFLDIRSPGLGDTAMYLCATSRQGVAYEQYFGPGTRLTVT.

The chain recombines TRBV10-3 with TRBJ2-1; D perhaps matches TRBD1 (6 bases). This CDR3 spans 13 amino acids. V lost 4 bases to trimming and J lost 7 bases, with 11 bases between them. Germline loops: CDR1 ENHRY, CDR2 SYGVKD. The CDR3: CAISVTGQNEQFF. The DNA of the CDR3 is TGTGCCATCAGTGTAACAGGGCAAAATGAGCAGTTCTTC.

The V gene is TRBV4-1, the J gene TRBJ2-1; TRBD1 aligns across 9 bases. The CDR3 loop spans 15 amino acids. The J segment lost 8 bases and the V segment lost 4 bases, leaving 9 bases of the junction unmatched. Germline assignment: CDR1 MGHRA and CDR2 YSYEKL. The CDR3 loop is CASSRTGGPGDEQFF. The CDR3 DNA is TGCGCCAGCAGCCGAACAGGGGGCCCTGGCGATGAGCAGTTCTTC.

Only one count was recorded for this clone. This rearrangement joins TRBV5-1 to TRBJ2-5; D call uncertain. Near its end, the DNA agrees better with TRBJ2-7, so the J call may be wrong. There are 13 residues in the CDR3. Germline V CDR1 and CDR2: SGHRS, YFSETQ. As DNA, the CDR3 is TGCGCCAGCAGCGTAGGCTGGACCTACGAGCAGTACTTC. Translating gives CASSVGWTYEQYF.

Comment on this clone: Other DNA sequences in the same sample also yield this CDR3. The chain couples TRBV11-2 to TRBJ1-1; D is unclear. Germline V CDR1 and CDR2: SGHAT, FQNNGV. This CDR3 is 14 amino acids long. Trimming pared 1 base from V and 2 bases from J, leaving 8 bases between. The CDR3 loop is CASSLGGGNTEAFF. CDR3 sequence (DNA): TGTGCCAGCAGCTTAGGAGGTGGAAACACTGAAGCTTTCTTT.

This clone was observed a single time. This chain uses TRBV4-1 with TRBJ2-1; D might be TRBD2 (5 bases). CDR3 length: 15 amino acids. The germline V gene has CDR1 MGHRA and CDR2 YSYEKL. V was shortened by 1 base and J by 1 base, with 8 bases between the two germline ends. CDR3 in amino acids: CASSQGGGSYNEQFF. The CDR3, as DNA: TGCGCCAGCAGCCAAGGTGGAGGTTCCTACAATGAGCAGTTCTTC.

This rearrangement joins TRBV10-3 to TRBJ2-5; 7 bases fit TRBD1. From germline, CDR1 is ENHRY and CDR2 SYGVKD. J gave up 2 bases and V 5 bases, and 8 bases lay outside the gene matches. The CDR3 length is 15 residues. The CDR3 reads CAISRDQGEQETQYF. CDR3 DNA: TGTGCCATCAGTCGGGACCAGGGGGAACAAGAGACCCAGTACTTC.

V is TRBV2 and J is TRBJ2-1, with D uncertain. Germline-derived CDR1 and CDR2 are SNHLY and FYNNEI. This CDR3 spans 9 amino acids. V lost 6 bases and J lost 6, with 0 bases in between. The CDR3, as DNA: TGTGCCAGCAGCAATGAGCAGTTCTTC. Encoded protein: CASSNEQFF.

The rearrangement uses TRBV7-8 and TRBJ1-5; TRBD1 is a possible D gene (5 bases). Trimming cost V 2 bases and J 7 bases, with 21 bases left between them. From germline, CDR1 is SGHVS and CDR2 FQNEAQ. The CDR3 loop spans 17 amino acids. The DNA of the CDR3 is TGTGCCAGCAGCTTAAGAGGAAGGGGCTTACTTACGCAGCCCCAGCATTTT. Translation: CASSLRGRGLLTQPQHF.

This chain connects TRBV5-1 to TRBJ1-6; unclear D gene. The germline V and J ends were trimmed by 6 bases and 4 bases, with 11 bases remaining between them. CDR3 length: 14 residues. Per the germline V gene, CDR1 is SGHRS and CDR2 is YFSETQ. In nucleotides, the CDR3 is TGCGCCAGCATGGTGATGGATTATAATTCACCCCTCCACTTT. Translating it yields CASMVMDYNSPLHF.

This clone was recorded once. V is TRBV28 and J is TRBJ1-5; D not resolved. The V end was cut by 5 bases, the J end by 3 bases, with 14 bases between. CDR3 length: 15 residues. CDR1 is MDHEN and CDR2 is SYDVKM in the germline V gene. The CDR3 region has the DNA TGTGCCAGCAGTGGTACATGGGGAAACAATCAGCCCCAGCATTTT. Its protein product is CASSGTWGNNQPQHF. Based on the CDR3 plus reference TRBV28 and TRBJ1-5, the full variable domain is DVKVTQSSRYLVKRTGEKVFLECVQDMDHENMFWYRQDPGLGLRLIYFSYDVKMKEKGDIPEGYSVSREKKERFSLILESASTNQTSMYLCASSGTWGNNQPQHFGDGTRLSIL.

This clone was found a few times. The chain carries TRBV5-1 and TRBJ2-3; D is unclear. Germline CDR1 SGHRS, CDR2 YFSETQ. The CDR3 length is 14 residues. The germline V and J ends were trimmed by 2 bases and 4 bases, with 11 bases remaining between them. CDR3 nucleotides: TGCGCCAGCAGCTTTGACGGAAACTCAGATACGCAGTATTTT. Translating gives CASSFDGNSDTQYF.

This chain connects TRBV28 to TRBJ2-1; no clear D gene. V was cut by 5 bases and J by 7 bases, with 12 bases left in between. CDR3 length: 13 residues. Germline assignment: CDR1 MDHEN and CDR2 SYDVKM. The CDR3 bases are TGTGCCAGCAGTCCCCCGGCGGTTAATGAGCAGTTCTTC. It translates to CASSPPAVNEQFF.

The chain couples TRBV27 to TRBJ1-1; D is ambiguous. The CDR3 spans 16 residues. The germline V gene has CDR1 MNHEY and CDR2 SMNVEV (reference sequence). With 5 bases removed from V and 5 bases from J, the gap between germline ends came to 21 bases. CDR3 protein: CASSHSRPTLGTEAFF. Here the CDR3 DNA reads TGTGCCAGCAGTCACTCCAGACCAACTCTGGGGACTGAAGCTTTCTTT.

This clone was counted once. The V and J genes are TRBV30 and TRBJ1-2; a possible D gene is TRBD1 (6 bases). Germline CDR1 GTSNPN, CDR2 SVGIG (reference sequence). The CDR3 covers 12 residues. Deletions cut 2 bases from V and 4 bases from J, with 8 bases between. The CDR3 loop is CAWSRRGYGYTF. Here the CDR3 DNA reads TGTGCCTGGAGTCGCAGGGGCTATGGCTACACCTTC.

The V gene is TRBV19, the J gene TRBJ2-7, with D maybe TRBD1 (6 bases). Trimming left V 0 bases short and J 3 bases short, with 9 bases between. The CDR3 runs 14 residues. CDR1 and CDR2 from the germline V gene are LNHDA and SQIVND (reference sequence). The CDR3 sequence: CASSIEDRYYEQYF. The CDR3 bases are TGTGCCAGTAGTATAGAAGACAGGTACTACGAGCAGTACTTC. The full variable domain, with the rest looked up from reference TRBV19 and TRBJ2-7, is DGGITQSPKYLFRKEGQNVTLSCEQNLNHDAMYWYRQDPGQGLRLIYYSQIVNDFQKGDIAEGYSVSREKKESFPLTVTSAQKNPTAFYLCASSIEDRYYEQYFGPGTRLTVT.

The count of this clone is one. This rearrangement joins TRBV12-2 to TRBJ2-7. TRBV12-2 is a pseudogene locus. This CDR3 has 16 amino acids. The CDR3 region is CASRLSPSYPGTEQYF. CDR3 sequence (DNA): TGTGCAAGTCGCTTATCCCCATCTTATCCCGGGACCGAGCAGTACTTC.

The chain is built from TRBV11-2 and TRBJ2-5, with D possibly being TRBD1 or TRBD2 (5 bases each). The germline CDR1 and CDR2 sequences are SGHAT and FQNNGV. Trimming left V 5 bases short and J 5 bases short, with 18 bases between. The CDR3 is 15 residues long. This chain's CDR3 is CASSRGSNVWETQYF. The CDR3 nucleotides are TGTGCCAGCAGCCGGGGCAGCAATGTATGGGAGACCCAGTACTTC.

V and J are TRBV28 and TRBJ1-3, with unresolved D. The germline V and J ends were trimmed by 2 bases and 2 bases, with 4 bases remaining between them. CDR3 length: 13 amino acids. CDR1 MDHEN and CDR2 SYDVKM come from the germline V gene. As DNA, the CDR3 is TGTGCCAGCAGTTTAATACCTGGAAACACCATATATTTT. Its translation: CASSLIPGNTIYF.

This clone was counted only a few times. This chain joins TRBV4-2 and TRBJ1-3, with TRBD1 as a possible D gene (5 bases). Germline V gives CDR1 LGHNA, CDR2 YNFKEQ. The CDR3 totals 15 residues. V was trimmed by 0 bases and J by 0 bases, leaving 6 bases between them. CDR3 sequence (DNA): TGTGCCAGCAGCCAAGACAGGGTCTCTGGAAACACCATATATTTT. Amino acid sequence: CASSQDRVSGNTIYF.

The V gene is TRBV9, the J gene TRBJ1-5; no clear D. The V end was cut by 0 bases, the J end by 2 bases, with 3 bases between. The CDR3 is 13 residues long. Per the germline V gene, CDR1 is SGDLS and CDR2 is YYNGEE. The CDR3: CASSVDGNQPQHF. The CDR3 bases are TGTGCCAGCAGCGTAGATGGCAATCAGCCCCAGCATTTT.

The V gene is TRBV6-4, the J gene TRBJ2-2, with 8 positions matching TRBD1. The V segment lost 6 bases and the J segment 6 bases; nucleotides outside the gene matches: 9. Looked up from germline, CDR1 is MRHNA and CDR2 is SNTAGT. CDR3 length: 15 residues. The CDR3 DNA sequence: TGTGCCAGCAGCTCCGAGCAGGGGGCCCCCGGGGAGCTGTTTTTT. As protein: CASSSEQGAPGELFF.

Notes on this clone: Other nucleotide sequences from this sample produce the same CDR3. The rearrangement joins TRBV9 to TRBJ2-1; 8 bases fit TRBD2. After removal of 2 bases from V and 6 bases from J, the junction contained 4 bases not matched to a gene. The germline V gene encodes CDR1 SGDLS and CDR2 YYNGEE. The CDR3 covers 14 residues. CDR3 nucleotide sequence: TGTGCCAGCAGCGTTCAACGGGAGGGCAATGAGCAGTTCTTC. Its protein product is CASSVQREGNEQFF.

J is TRBJ1-6 and V is TRBV28; TRBD1 agrees at 9 bases. Looked up from germline, CDR1 is MDHEN and CDR2 is SYDVKM. This CDR3 has 16 amino acids. The V and J ends lost 5 bases and 5 bases, in that order; junction bases with no gene match: 7. This chain's CDR3 is CASSPRTGADNSPLHF. The CDR3 bases are TGTGCCAGCAGTCCCCGGACAGGGGCTGATAATTCACCCCTCCACTTT.

The rearrangement uses TRBV5-1 and TRBJ2-3; tentatively, D is TRBD2 (6 bases). Germline values: CDR1 SGHRS, CDR2 YFSETQ. This CDR3 is 17 amino acids long. Trimming cost V 0 bases and J 2 bases, with 16 bases left between them. Written as DNA, the CDR3 is TGCGCCAGCAGCTTGGAACCCCCGGGACTCTACACAGATACGCAGTATTTT. It specifies CASSLEPPGLYTDTQYF.

The rearrangement uses TRBV28 and TRBJ1-4; D perhaps matches TRBD1 (6 bases). The CDR3 is 15 residues long. Looked up from germline, CDR1 is MDHEN and CDR2 is SYDVKM. Trimming took 3 bases from V and 8 from J, leaving 16 bases between them. As DNA, the CDR3 is TGTGCCAGCAGTTTCAACAGGGCCTGGGGGGAAAAACTGTTTTTT. It translates to CASSFNRAWGEKLFF.

V is TRBV11-2 and J is TRBJ2-5, with TRBD1 identical over 10 bases. Germline assignment: CDR1 SGHAT and CDR2 FQNNGV. This CDR3 spans 19 amino acids. V dropped 2 bases and J dropped 7; count of bases not matched to a gene: 19. The CDR3 DNA reads TGTGCCAGCAGCTTAAGGGACAACGAGGACAGGGGGGCCCCAAGGACCCAGTACTTC. Its translation is CASSLRDNEDRGAPRTQYF.

V is TRBV7-2 and J is TRBJ2-5, with D possibly matching TRBD1 (6 bases). CDR1 is SGHTA, CDR2 FQGNSA, per germline. V lost 6 bases, J lost 4 bases, and 15 bases lay in between. The CDR3 is 14 residues long. As DNA, the CDR3 is TGTGCCAGCAGACCGGGACAAGCCCTAGAGACCCAGTACTTC. Translation: CASRPGQALETQYF.

The chain is built from TRBV7-3 and TRBJ2-3; D is possibly TRBD2 (6 bases). Germline V CDR1 and CDR2: SGHTA, FQGTGA. This CDR3 contains 14 residues. Trimming took 5 bases from V and 4 from J, leaving 13 bases between them. CDR3 sequence reads: CASSPHRLADTQYF. CDR3 coding DNA: TGTGCCAGCAGCCCCCACCGACTAGCAGATACGCAGTATTTT.

As for this clone: With a much larger clone just one base away, this may be a read error. The chain is built from TRBV6-1 and TRBJ2-2; 11 bases are a match to TRBD1. This CDR3 is 15 amino acids long. Per germline, CDR1 MNHNS and CDR2 SASEGT. V was pared by 4 bases and J by 4 bases, with 2 bases of the junction left unmatched. The CDR3 DNA is TGTGCCAGCAGTGCCGGGACAGGGGGCACCGGGGAGCTGTTTTTT. This translates into CASSAGTGGTGELFF.

The V call is TRBV11-2, the J call TRBJ1-4; D possibly corresponds to TRBD1 (5 bases). Germline-derived CDR1 and CDR2 are SGHAT and FQNNGV. This CDR3 spans 13 amino acids. Trimming removed 5 bases at V and 10 bases at J, with 14 bases between. The CDR3 DNA sequence: TGTGCCAGCAGCAATGGCGGGACTCCAAAACTGTTTTTT. Its translation: CASSNGGTPKLFF.